One and the same sample provided the 5 T cell receptor beta chains below, sequenced in a study of molecular identifiers for immune sequencing clone quantification. Each CDR3 protein is one row after TCRdb ran MiXCR on the PCR reads. The sample has 550,000 to 750,000 distinct CDR3 sequences, 20% seen once. Sequenced: naive CD8+ T cells from blood, with Jurkat cell RNA spiked in. Stated subset: FACS-sorted CD8+CD4-CCR7+CD45RA+ naive T cells. All receptors come from a human donor in good health. Some libraries in this study had Jurkat cell RNA spiked in.

This clonotype was seen repeatedly, ten times or more. This chain links TRBV30 with TRBJ2-1; D might be TRBD2 (6 bases). V gave up 2 bases and J gave up 10 bases, with 12 bases separating them. Germline CDR1 is GTSNPN and CDR2 is SVGIG (reference sequence). The CDR3 covers 12 residues. In DNA, the CDR3 is TGTGCCTGGAGTCCGGGGGTAGGAGAGCAGTTCTTC. Its protein is CAWSPGVGEQFF.

The V and J genes are TRBV30 and TRBJ2-7; D remains unclear. Germline V gives CDR1 GTSNPN, CDR2 SVGIG (reference sequence). This CDR3 is 15 amino acids long. V gave up 3 bases and J gave up 0 bases, with 15 bases separating them. CDR3 protein: CAWRYRLASSYEQYF. The CDR3 DNA sequence: TGTGCCTGGAGGTACCGGTTGGCTTCCTCCTACGAGCAGTACTTC.

The rearrangement joins TRBV6-1 to TRBJ1-5; D might be TRBD1 (5 bases). The germline V gene has CDR1 MNHNS and CDR2 SASEGT. This CDR3 region has 13 residues. Trimming took 6 bases from V and 7 from J, leaving 13 bases between them. For the CDR3, the DNA is TGTGCCAGCAGCCCCGAAAGGGGACAGCCCCAGCATTTT. Protein product: CASSPERGQPQHF.

This clonotype was counted only a few times. This rearrangement joins TRBV20-1 to TRBJ1-4; D unclear. This CDR3 spans 14 amino acids. Between the trimmed V and J ends, which lost 0 bases and 2 bases, there was a span of 7 bases. The V gene's germline CDR1 is DFQATT and CDR2 SNEGSKA (reference sequence). CDR3 sequence (DNA): TGCAGTGCTAGAGATGCGGGGACTAATGAAAAACTGTTTTTT. Translation gives CSARDAGTNEKLFF.

About this clonotype: This could be a read error, since a much larger clone is one nucleotide away. The chain combines TRBV5-1 with TRBJ2-7; no definite D call. This CDR3 is built from 13 residues. Germline V gene data show CDR1 as SGHRS and CDR2 as YFSETQ. CDR3 nucleotides: TGCGTCAGCTCCCAGCTTGGGAACGAGCAACAGTACTTC. This codes for CVSSQLGNEQQYF.